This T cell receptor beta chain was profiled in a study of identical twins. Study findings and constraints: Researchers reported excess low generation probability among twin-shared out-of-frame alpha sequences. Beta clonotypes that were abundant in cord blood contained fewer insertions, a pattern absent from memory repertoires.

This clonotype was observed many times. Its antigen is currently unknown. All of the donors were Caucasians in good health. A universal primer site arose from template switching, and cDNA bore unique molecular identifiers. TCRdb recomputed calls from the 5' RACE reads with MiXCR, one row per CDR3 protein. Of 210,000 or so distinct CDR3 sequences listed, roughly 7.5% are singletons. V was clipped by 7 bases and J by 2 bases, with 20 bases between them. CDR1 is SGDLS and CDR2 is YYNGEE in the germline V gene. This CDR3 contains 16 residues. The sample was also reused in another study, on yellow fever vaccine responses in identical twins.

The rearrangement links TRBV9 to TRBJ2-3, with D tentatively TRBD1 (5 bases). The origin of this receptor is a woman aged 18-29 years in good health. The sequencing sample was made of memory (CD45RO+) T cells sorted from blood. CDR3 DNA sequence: TGTGCCAGCCCCGATCCCCGACAGTTGATCACAGATACGCAGTATTTT. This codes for CASPDPRQLITDTQYF.